This TCR beta chain is from a study of T-cell reconstitution after alpha-beta-depleted transplantation in children. The study's findings and limits: T-cell counts and diversity at one year post-transplant came mainly from newly produced T cells. Several hundred expanded graft clones reportedly supplied alpha-beta T cells about two months after transplant.

Notes on this clonotype: Its antigen is not identified.

A TCRbeta library incorporating unique molecular identifiers was prepared. Each CDR3 protein is one row after TCRdb ran MiXCR on the PCR reads. Among hundreds of thousands of distinct CDR3 sequences, 15% to 20% were seen once, and the ten largest hold less than 30%. The clonotype comes from a boy under two years old who had a stem cell transplant for Wiskott-Aldrich syndrome, so the T cells may come from the graft donor. Sequences were derived from PBMCs, mostly from graft donor cells, sampled 360 days after TCRalphabeta/CD19-depleted stem cell transplant.

CDR3 protein: CASSENREGGYTF. In nucleotides, the CDR3 is TGTGCCAGCAGTGAAAACAGGGAAGGTGGCTACACCTTC. This chain connects TRBV2 to TRBJ1-2; possible D gene TRBD1, 6 bases. CDR3 length: 13 residues. Trimming took 2 bases from V and 7 from J, leaving 11 bases between them. The germline V gene has CDR1 SNHLY and CDR2 FYNNEI.